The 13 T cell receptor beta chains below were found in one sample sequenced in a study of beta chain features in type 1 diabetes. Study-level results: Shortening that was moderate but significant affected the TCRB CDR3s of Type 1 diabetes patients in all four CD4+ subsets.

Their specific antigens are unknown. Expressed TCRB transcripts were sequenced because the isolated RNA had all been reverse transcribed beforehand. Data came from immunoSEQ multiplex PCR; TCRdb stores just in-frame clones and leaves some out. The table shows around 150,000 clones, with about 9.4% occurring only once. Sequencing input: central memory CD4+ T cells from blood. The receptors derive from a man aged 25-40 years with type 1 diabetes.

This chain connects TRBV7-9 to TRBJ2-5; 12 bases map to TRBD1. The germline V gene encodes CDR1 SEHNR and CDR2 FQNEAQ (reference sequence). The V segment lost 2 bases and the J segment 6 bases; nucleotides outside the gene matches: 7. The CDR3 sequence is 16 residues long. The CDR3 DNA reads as TGTGCCAGCAGCTTATTGCGGGACAGGGGGCAACAGACCCAGTACTTC. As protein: CASSLLRDRGQQTQYF.

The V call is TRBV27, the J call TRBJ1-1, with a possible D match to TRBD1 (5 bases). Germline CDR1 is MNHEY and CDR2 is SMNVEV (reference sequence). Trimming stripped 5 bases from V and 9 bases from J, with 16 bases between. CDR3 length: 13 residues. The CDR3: CASSPPWGDKAFF. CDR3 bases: TGTGCCAGCAGTCCACCCTGGGGGGATAAAGCTTTCTTT.

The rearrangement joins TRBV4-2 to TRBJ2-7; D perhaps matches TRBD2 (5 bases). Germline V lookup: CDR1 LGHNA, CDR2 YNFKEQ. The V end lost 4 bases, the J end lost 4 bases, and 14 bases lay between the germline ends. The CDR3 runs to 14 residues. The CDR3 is CASSRGLYSYEQYF. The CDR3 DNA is TGTGCCAGCAGCCGAGGACTTTATTCTTACGAGCAGTACTTC.

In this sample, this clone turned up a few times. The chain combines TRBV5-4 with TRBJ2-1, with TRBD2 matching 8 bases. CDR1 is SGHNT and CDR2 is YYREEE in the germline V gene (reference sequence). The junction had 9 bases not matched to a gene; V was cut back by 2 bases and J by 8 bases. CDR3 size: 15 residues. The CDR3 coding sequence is TGTGCCAGCAGCTTCCGCGCTGCGGGAGGCTATGAGCAGTTCTTC. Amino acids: CASSFRAAGGYEQFF.

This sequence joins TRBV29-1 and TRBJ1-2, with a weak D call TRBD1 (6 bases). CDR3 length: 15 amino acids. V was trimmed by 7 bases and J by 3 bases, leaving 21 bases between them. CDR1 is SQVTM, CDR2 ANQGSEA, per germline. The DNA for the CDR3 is TGCAGCGCCACCGAGGGTCAGGGGTTCGACTATGGCTACACCTTC. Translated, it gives CSATEGQGFDYGYTF.

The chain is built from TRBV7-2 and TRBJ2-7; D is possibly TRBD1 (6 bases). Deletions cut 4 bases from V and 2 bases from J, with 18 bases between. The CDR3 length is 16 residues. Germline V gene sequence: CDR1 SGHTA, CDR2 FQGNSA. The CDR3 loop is CASSWGSGTLPYEQYF. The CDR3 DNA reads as TGTGCCAGCAGCTGGGGGAGTGGGACACTTCCCTACGAGCAGTACTTC.

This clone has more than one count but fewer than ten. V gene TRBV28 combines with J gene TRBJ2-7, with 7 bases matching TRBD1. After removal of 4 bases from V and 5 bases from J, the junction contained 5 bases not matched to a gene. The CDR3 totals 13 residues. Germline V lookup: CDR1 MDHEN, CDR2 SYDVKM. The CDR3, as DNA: TGTGCCAGCAGTTCGGGACAGAGGGACGAGCAGTACTTC. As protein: CASSSGQRDEQYF.

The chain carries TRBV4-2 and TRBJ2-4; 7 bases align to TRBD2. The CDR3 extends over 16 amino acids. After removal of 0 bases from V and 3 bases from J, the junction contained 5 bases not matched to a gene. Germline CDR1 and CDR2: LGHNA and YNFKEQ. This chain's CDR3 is CASSQDMAGVKNIQYF. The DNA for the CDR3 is TGTGCCAGCAGCCAAGATATGGCGGGAGTCAAAAACATTCAGTACTTC.

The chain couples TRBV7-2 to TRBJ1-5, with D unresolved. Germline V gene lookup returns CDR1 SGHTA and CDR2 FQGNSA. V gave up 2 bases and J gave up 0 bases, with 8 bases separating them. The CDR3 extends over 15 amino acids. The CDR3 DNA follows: TGTGCCAGCAGCTTAAAAGGCGGTAGCAATCAGCCCCAGCATTTT. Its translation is CASSLKGGSNQPQHF. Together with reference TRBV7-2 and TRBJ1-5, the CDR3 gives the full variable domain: GAGVSQSPSNKVTEKGKDVELRCDPISGHTALYWYRQSLGQGLEFLIYFQGNSAPDKSGLPSDRFSAERTGGSVSTLTIQRTQQEDSAVYLCASSLKGGSNQPQHFGDGTRLSIL.

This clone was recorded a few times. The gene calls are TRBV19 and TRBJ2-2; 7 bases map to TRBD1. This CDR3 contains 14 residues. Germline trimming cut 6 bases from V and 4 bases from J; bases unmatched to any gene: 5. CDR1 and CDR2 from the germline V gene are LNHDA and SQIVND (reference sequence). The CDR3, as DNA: TGTGCCAGTAGGGTGACAGGGCTCACCGGGGAGCTGTTTTTT. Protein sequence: CASRVTGLTGELFF.

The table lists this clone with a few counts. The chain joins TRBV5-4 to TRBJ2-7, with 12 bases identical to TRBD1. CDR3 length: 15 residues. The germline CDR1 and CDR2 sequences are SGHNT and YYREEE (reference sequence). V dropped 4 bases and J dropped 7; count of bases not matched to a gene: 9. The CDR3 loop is CASSPAGQGAREQYF. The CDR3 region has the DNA TGTGCCAGCAGCCCGGCGGGACAGGGGGCTCGGGAGCAGTACTTC.

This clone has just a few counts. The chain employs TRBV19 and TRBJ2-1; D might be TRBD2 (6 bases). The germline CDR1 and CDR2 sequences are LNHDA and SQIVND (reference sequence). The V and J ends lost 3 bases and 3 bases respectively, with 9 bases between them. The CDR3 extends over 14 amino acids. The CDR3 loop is CASSIGTVYNEQFF. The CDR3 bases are TGTGCCAGTAGTATTGGGACTGTCTACAATGAGCAGTTCTTC.

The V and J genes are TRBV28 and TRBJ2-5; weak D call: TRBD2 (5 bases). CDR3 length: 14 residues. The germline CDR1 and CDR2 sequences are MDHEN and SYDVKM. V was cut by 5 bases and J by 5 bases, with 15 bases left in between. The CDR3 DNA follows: TGTGCCAGCAGTGAGAGGGTCGGTGGGGAGACCCAGTACTTC. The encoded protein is CASSERVGGETQYF.